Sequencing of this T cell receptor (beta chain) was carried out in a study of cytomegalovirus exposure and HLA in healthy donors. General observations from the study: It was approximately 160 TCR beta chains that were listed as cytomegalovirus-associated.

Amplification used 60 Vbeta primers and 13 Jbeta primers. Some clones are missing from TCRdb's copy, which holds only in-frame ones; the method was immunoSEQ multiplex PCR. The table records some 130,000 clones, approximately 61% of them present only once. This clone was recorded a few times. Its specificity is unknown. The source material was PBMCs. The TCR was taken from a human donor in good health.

The CDR3 loop reads CASSPPGANEKLFF. In DNA form, the CDR3 reads TGTGCCAGCAGTCCCCCCGGGGCTAATGAAAAACTGTTTTTT. This rearrangement joins TRBV28 to TRBJ1-4, with unresolved D. The germline CDR1 and CDR2 sequences are MDHEN and SYDVKM. The CDR3 extends over 14 amino acids. Deletions cut 5 bases from V and 3 bases from J, with 10 bases between.